This T cell receptor beta chain was observed in a study of blood T cell repertoires in COVID-19. Study overall: The study drew acute and convalescent COVID-19 samples from the United States, Italy and Spain. The cDNA or gDNA used as material had been derived from T cells, B-cell-depleted T cells, or PBMCs.

The CDR3 has 13 residues. Unmatched junction bases numbered 6, after V lost 8 bases and J lost 3 bases. Germline V CDR1 and CDR2: MNHEY, SVGAGI. In the source study's methods: Amplified reference gene primers provided the basis for estimating nucleated cell counts. Only in-frame clones appear in the TCRdb table, and some are missing; sequencing was by immunoSEQ multiplex PCR. The D gene and trimming were derived from the DNA, and the V and J assignments and clone size from that table. Among 77,000 or so clones listed, around 76% were seen once. Material for sequencing was peripheral blood. The V and J genes are TRBV6-5 and TRBJ2-7; 8 positions match TRBD2. The TCR sequence derives from a woman aged 80 or older with active or convalescent COVID-19. CDR3 region: CASSYTSGYEQYF. For the CDR3, the DNA is TGTGCCAGCTCCTATACTAGCGGCTACGAGCAGTACTTC.